The 5 T cell receptor beta chains in this list originate from one sample, sequenced in a study of shared T cell receptors in the human thymus. Sequencing used immunoSEQ multiplex PCR; TCRdb keeps in-frame clones, though not all of them. The repertoire includes about 710,000 clones, more than 75% of them detected once, and roughly 0.0086% sits in the top ten. The sample also formed part of further work on human thymus T cells.

The specimen sequenced was thymocytes. All receptors come from a boy under two years old with a congenital heart defect.

The V gene is TRBV10-1, the J gene TRBJ1-1; possibly TRBD1 for D (6 bases). Germline-derived CDR1 and CDR2 are WNHNN and SYGVQD (reference sequence). The CDR3 covers 14 residues. The germline V and J ends were trimmed by 5 bases and 0 bases, with 10 bases remaining between them. CDR3 in amino acids: CASSSKGVNTEAFF. For the CDR3, the DNA is TGCGCCAGCAGTTCGAAGGGGGTGAACACTGAAGCTTTCTTT.

The chain recombines TRBV6-1 with TRBJ2-1, with 15 bases lining up with TRBD2. The junction had 12 bases not matched to a gene; V was cut back by 3 bases and J by 3 bases. Germline-derived CDR1 and CDR2 are MNHNS and SASEGT. The CDR3 contains 20 residues. The CDR3 DNA follows: TGTGCCAGCAGTGAGCGTGGTGGACTAGCGGGAGGGCCGGTCTACAATGAGCAGTTCTTC. Translating it yields CASSERGGLAGGPVYNEQFF.

The rearrangement uses TRBV9 and TRBJ2-1; 10 bases match TRBD2. Trimming at V came to 0 bases and at J to 7 bases, leaving 7 bases not matched to a gene. Germline-derived CDR1 and CDR2 are SGDLS and YYNGEE. The CDR3 runs to 16 residues. CDR3 in DNA: TGTGCCAGCAGCGTAGGGACTAGCGGATCGTGGAATGAGCAGTTCTTC. This gives the protein CASSVGTSGSWNEQFF.

V gene TRBV5-1 combines with J gene TRBJ2-7, with D perhaps matching TRBD1 (6 bases). The CDR3 is 14 amino acids. The germline CDR1 and CDR2 sequences are SGHRS and YFSETQ. Trimming took off 0 bases at V and 1 base at J, with 8 bases between the two ends. CDR3: CASSLEGGSYEQYF. CDR3 in DNA: TGCGCCAGCAGCTTGGAAGGGGGATCCTACGAGCAGTACTTC.

The chain combines TRBV4-3 with TRBJ2-7; 14 bases fit TRBD2. The CDR3 extends over 15 amino acids. The trim removed 3 bases at V and 2 bases at J, leaving 0 bases unmatched. CDR1 LGHNA and CDR2 YSLEER come from the germline V gene. The CDR3 DNA reads TGCGCCAGCAGCCAGACTAGCGGGGGGGCCTACGAGCAGTACTTC. Translated, it gives CASSQTSGGAYEQYF.